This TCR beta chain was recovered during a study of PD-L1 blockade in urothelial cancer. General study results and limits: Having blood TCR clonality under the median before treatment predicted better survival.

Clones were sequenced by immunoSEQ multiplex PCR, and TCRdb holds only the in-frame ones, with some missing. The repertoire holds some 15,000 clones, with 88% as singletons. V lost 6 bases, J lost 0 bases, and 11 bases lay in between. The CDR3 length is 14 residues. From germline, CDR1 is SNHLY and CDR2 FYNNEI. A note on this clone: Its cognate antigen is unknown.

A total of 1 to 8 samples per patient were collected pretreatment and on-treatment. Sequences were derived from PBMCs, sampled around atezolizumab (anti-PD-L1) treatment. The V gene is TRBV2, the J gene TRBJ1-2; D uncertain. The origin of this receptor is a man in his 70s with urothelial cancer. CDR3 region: CASRRALANYGYTF. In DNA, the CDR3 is TGTGCCAGCAGACGAGCACTGGCTAACTATGGCTACACCTTC.